Sequencing of this TCR beta chain was carried out in a study of blood T cell repertoires in COVID-19. Germline CDR1 and CDR2: LNHDA and SQIVND (reference sequence). Germline trimming cut 4 bases from V and 5 bases from J; bases unmatched to any gene: 7. This CDR3 is built from 18 residues. The study assigned cohorts using participant-reported clinical history. Cohort 3 recovery required two negative PCRs, clearance, or symptom resolution. Assay: immunoSEQ multiplex PCR; the TCRdb copy retains only in-frame clones and omits some. There are 350,000 to 550,000 clones in the sample; 85% to 90% occur only once, and around 1.1% lies in the top ten.

Sequencing was done on a sample of PBMCs or T cells enriched from blood (not recorded which). The sequence came from a young man who had recovered from COVID-19. The chain employs TRBV19 and TRBJ2-2; 16 positions match TRBD2. The CDR3 reads CASSTGLAGGVRTGELFF. Written as DNA, the CDR3 is TGTGCCAGTAGTACGGGACTAGCGGGAGGGGTGAGGACCGGGGAGCTGTTTTTT.